These 23 T cell receptor beta chains were sequenced from one sample in a study of blood T cell repertoires in COVID-19 (TCRdb year 2020). The receptor library was made with the immunoSEQ multiplex PCR assay. TCRdb limited this immuneACCESS table to in-frame rearrangements with V and J called. A share of clones is missing; checked studies link under half to unresolved V genes, and the rest is unexplained. This sample has under 90,000 clones in its table, and 83% of those were observed once. The ten largest clones take up around 38% of the sample. The sequencing sample was made of peripheral blood. The receptors come from an elderly man with acute or convalescent COVID-19.

The rearrangement joins TRBV7-9 to TRBJ2-1; a weak D match, TRBD1 (6 bases). Germline values: CDR1 SEHNR, CDR2 FQNEAQ (reference sequence). The CDR3 length is 17 residues. Trimming stripped 5 bases from V and 2 bases from J, with 19 bases between. The CDR3 bases are TGTGCCAGCAGCCAGACAGGACAGAGATCTCCCTACAATGAGCAGTTCTTC. Amino acid sequence: CASSQTGQRSPYNEQFF.

The chain links TRBV4-2 to TRBJ1-6; tentatively, D is TRBD1 (5 bases). The CDR3 consists of 14 residues. Germline V gene sequence: CDR1 LGHNA, CDR2 YNFKEQ. V was pared by 4 bases and J by 8 bases, with 12 bases between. The CDR3 DNA is TGTGCCAGCAGCCTCAAGGTAGGGGATTCACCCCTCCACTTT. Its translation: CASSLKVGDSPLHF.

CDR3 sequence: CATTVHNLAGPPGELFF. In nucleotides, the CDR3 is TGTGCCACCACTGTGCATAATTTAGCGGGACCCCCCGGGGAGCTGTTTTTT. The V gene is TRBV5-4, the J gene TRBJ2-2, with 8 bases matching TRBD2. The J segment lost 6 bases and the V segment lost 9 bases, leaving 19 bases of the junction unmatched. The germline V gene encodes CDR1 SGHNT and CDR2 YYREEE (reference sequence). This CDR3 is 17 amino acids long.

The J gene is TRBJ2-2, the V gene TRBV9; 7 nucleotides align to TRBD1. Per the germline V gene, CDR1 is SGDLS and CDR2 is YYNGEE. V lost 2 bases, J lost 2 bases, and 6 bases stayed unmatched. This CDR3 spans 16 amino acids. The CDR3 DNA follows: TGTGCCAGCAGCGTTGGGGACAGAGTAAACACCGGGGAGCTGTTTTTT. Its protein product is CASSVGDRVNTGELFF.

The chain joins TRBV7-9 to TRBJ1-2; 7 bases match TRBD1. Germline V gene lookup returns CDR1 SEHNR and CDR2 FQNEAQ (reference sequence). J lost 3 bases, V lost 6 bases, and 7 bases had no gene match. This CDR3 is 14 amino acids long. CDR3 residues: CASRVTGDYYGYTF. DNA for the CDR3: TGTGCCAGCAGAGTTACAGGGGACTACTATGGCTACACCTTC.

This chain connects TRBV28 to TRBJ2-7; TRBD2 matches 9 bases. Looked up from germline, CDR1 is MDHEN and CDR2 is SYDVKM. Germline trimming cut 11 bases from V and 6 bases from J; bases unmatched to any gene: 11. The CDR3 contains 13 residues. The CDR3 reads CAGSGAGGTEQYF. The CDR3 nucleotides are TGTGCCGGGTCGGGAGCGGGAGGTACCGAGCAGTACTTC.

J is TRBJ2-1 and V is TRBV18; 15 bases map to TRBD2. Trimming took 0 bases from V and 7 from J; bases not matched to a gene: 1. The V gene's germline CDR1 is KGHSH and CDR2 LQKENI. This CDR3 has 16 residues. This CDR3 reads CASSPPGLAGGNEQFF. In DNA form, the CDR3 reads TGTGCCAGCTCACCACCAGGACTAGCGGGGGGGAATGAGCAGTTCTTC.

The J gene is TRBJ1-1, the V gene TRBV7-2; the D is unclear. In germline, CDR1 is SGHTA, CDR2 FQGNSA. V lost 4 bases to trimming and J lost 0 bases, with 9 bases between them. The CDR3 is 14 amino acids. DNA of the CDR3: TGTGCCAGCAGCTCGCAGGCTTTGAACACTGAAGCTTTCTTT. Amino acid sequence: CASSSQALNTEAFF. Complete variable domain (other parts from reference TRBV7-2 and TRBJ1-1): GAGVSQSPSNKVTEKGKDVELRCDPISGHTALYWYRQSLGQGLEFLIYFQGNSAPDKSGLPSDRFSAERTGGSVSTLTIQRTQQEDSAVYLCASSSQALNTEAFFGQGTRLTVV.

The chain uses TRBV9 and TRBJ1-2; TRBD1 matches 12 bases. V gave up 0 bases and J gave up 6 bases; unmatched junction bases: 3. Per germline, CDR1 SGDLS and CDR2 YYNGEE. The CDR3 length is 15 residues. CDR3 in DNA: TGTGCCAGCAGCGTAGGTGGGACAGGGGGCAATGGCTACACCTTC. Residues: CASSVGGTGGNGYTF.

The CDR3, as DNA: TGTGCCAGCTCGTCAGGGTCAGATACGCAGTATTTT. Translation gives CASSSGSDTQYF. The chain has TRBV18 and TRBJ2-3; TRBD1 is a possible D gene (5 bases). The CDR3 contains 12 residues. Per the germline V gene, CDR1 is KGHSH and CDR2 is LQKENI. Deletions cut 6 bases from V and 4 bases from J, with 8 bases between.

The chain is built from TRBV6-4 and TRBJ2-3; TRBD1 matches 7 bases. Germline V CDR1 and CDR2: MRHNA, SNTAGT. J gave up 8 bases and V 4 bases, and 6 bases lay outside the gene matches. There are 13 residues in the CDR3. CDR3: CASSVDRAGTQYF. The CDR3 DNA follows: TGTGCCAGCAGTGTCGACAGGGCCGGTACGCAGTATTTT.

The V and J genes are TRBV6-2 or TRBV6-3 and TRBJ2-1, with D perhaps TRBD1 (6 bases). This CDR3 comprises 15 residues. Germline V gene data show CDR1 as MNHEY and CDR2 as SVGEGT. V was clipped by 0 bases and J by 8 bases, with 14 bases between them. The CDR3 nucleotides read TGTGCCAGCAGTTACTCTAGGACAGTTGATCATGAGCAGTTCTTC. This codes for CASSYSRTVDHEQFF.

The chain combines TRBV7-2 with TRBJ1-6; D remains unclear. The CDR3 is made up of 14 amino acids. The germline V gene has CDR1 SGHTA and CDR2 FQGNSA. V was clipped by 4 bases and J by 4 bases, with 8 bases between them. CDR3 nucleotide sequence: TGTGCCAGCAGCTCGTCAGTTTATAATTCACCCCTCCACTTT. Protein sequence: CASSSSVYNSPLHF.

The chain combines TRBV25-1 with TRBJ2-2, with 10 bases fitting TRBD1. CDR1 and CDR2 from the germline V gene are MGHDK and SYGVNS. This CDR3 is built from 15 residues. J gave up 3 bases and V 4 bases, and 2 bases lay outside the gene matches. The CDR3 bases are TGTGCCAGCAGTGGGGGACAGGGGTACACCGGGGAGCTGTTTTTT. This sequence encodes CASSGGQGYTGELFF. Looking up the rest from reference TRBV25-1 and TRBJ2-2 gives the full variable domain: EADIYQTPRYLVIGTGKKITLECSQTMGHDKMYWYQQDPGMELHLIHYSYGVNSTEKGDLSSESTVSRIRTEHFPLTLESARPSHTSQYLCASSGGQGYTGELFFGEGSRLTVL.

The V and J genes are TRBV12-5 and TRBJ2-3; TRBD2 matches 8 bases. Trimming took 6 bases from V and 4 from J; bases not matched to a gene: 12. This CDR3 has 16 amino acids. Germline CDR1 and CDR2: LGHNT and FRNRAP. CDR3: CASGLHPGGFADTQYF. The CDR3 DNA follows: TGTGCTAGTGGACTCCACCCGGGGGGGTTTGCAGATACGCAGTATTTT. The whole variable domain, remainder taken from reference TRBV12-5 and TRBJ2-3, is DARVTQTPRHKVTEMGQEVTMRCQPILGHNTVFWYRQTMMQGLELLAYFRNRAPLDDSGMPKDRFSAEMPDATLATLKIQPSEPRDSAVYFCASGLHPGGFADTQYFGPGTRLTVL.

J is TRBJ1-6 and V is TRBV2, with 7 bases identical to TRBD1. Germline CDR1 is SNHLY and CDR2 is FYNNEI. This CDR3 comprises 16 residues. With V trimmed by 6 bases and J by 5 bases, 10 bases remained unmatched. CDR3 DNA sequence: TGTGCCAGCAGCCGGGAGGGGGCGAGGGATAATTCACCCCTCCACTTT. Amino acids: CASSREGARDNSPLHF.

The chain carries TRBV18 and TRBJ2-1; D is undetermined. There are 14 residues in the CDR3. From germline, CDR1 is KGHSH and CDR2 LQKENI. V lost 0 bases to trimming and J lost 5 bases, with 8 bases between them. The CDR3 DNA sequence: TGTGCCAGCTCACCACCAGACATCAACAATGAGCAGTTCTTC. It codes for CASSPPDINNEQFF.

The chain combines TRBV9 with TRBJ2-2; 11 positions match TRBD2. Germline V CDR1 and CDR2: SGDLS, YYNGEE. J lost 6 bases, V lost 7 bases, and 17 bases had no gene match. The CDR3 loop spans 18 amino acids. The CDR3 nucleotides read TGTGCCAGCGGGGACGTCAGAACTAGCGGGAGTCTCCCCGGGGAGCTGTTTTTT. This translates into CASGDVRTSGSLPGELFF.

The rearrangement joins TRBV7-9 to TRBJ1-3, with a weak D call TRBD1 (5 bases). The CDR3 extends over 15 amino acids. Germline CDR1 SEHNR, CDR2 FQNEAQ (reference sequence). V was cut by 2 bases and J by 1 base, with 9 bases left in between. The CDR3 region is CASSLRSGSGNTIYF. The CDR3 DNA is TGTGCCAGCAGCTTAAGGTCAGGGTCTGGAAACACCATATATTTT.

This clone was detected only a few times. Mismatch with germline at one junction end may stem from a read error. The CDR3 DNA sequence: TGTGCTAGCAGCTTAGCCAGGGAGAACACTGAAGCTTTCTTT. Its translation is CASSLARENTEAFF. The V call is TRBV7-7, the J call TRBJ1-1, with D perhaps matching TRBD1 (5 bases). Germline values: CDR1 SSHAT, CDR2 FNYEAQ (reference sequence). The CDR3 runs 14 residues.

J is TRBJ2-3 and V is TRBV7-9; no clear D gene. From germline, CDR1 is SEHNR and CDR2 FQNEAQ (reference sequence). This CDR3 region has 13 residues. V lost 5 bases to trimming and J lost 10 bases, with 16 bases between them. The CDR3 coding sequence is TGTGCCAGCAGCCCTAGTGGGTCCGGCTCGCAGTATTTT. As protein: CASSPSGSGSQYF.

This clone was seen just once. CDR3 sequence (DNA): TGTGCCAGTAGCAAAGGAAGAGGGAGGGCTGAAGCTTTCTTT. Residues: CASSKGRGRAEAFF. This rearrangement joins TRBV19 to TRBJ1-1; D unclear. V dropped 6 bases and J dropped 6 bases, with 17 bases sitting between them. Germline assignment: CDR1 LNHDA and CDR2 SQIVND (reference sequence). The CDR3 has 14 amino acids.

The chain uses TRBV29-1 and TRBJ1-2; D gene ambiguous. Trimming removed 6 bases at V and 2 bases at J, with 7 bases between. The germline CDR1 and CDR2 sequences are SQVTM and ANQGSEA. CDR3 size: 11 residues. Here the CDR3 DNA reads TGCAGCGTAAGCTGGAACTATGGCTACACCTTC. Protein sequence: CSVSWNYGYTF. Full variable domain (rest looked up from reference TRBV29-1 and TRBJ1-2): SAVISQKPSRDICQRGTSLTIQCQVDSQVTMMFWYRQQPGQSLTLIATANQGSEATYESGFVIDKFPISRPNLTFSTLTVSNMSPEDSSIYLCSVSWNYGYTFGSGTRLTVV.